These 25 T cell receptor beta chains came from one sample sequenced in a study of early stage breast cancer tumors. Sequenced by immunoSEQ multiplex PCR; TCRdb stores in-frame clones only, minus some. The table lists about 41,000 clones, over 60% of them singletons, with about 7.8% in the top ten. Sequencing was done on a sample of blood. The receptors were gathered from a person aged 45 to 59 with breast cancer.

The chain carries TRBV10-2 and TRBJ1-2, with D unresolved. CDR1 and CDR2 from the germline V gene are WSHSY and SAAADI. The CDR3 is made up of 15 amino acids. V was pared by 0 bases and J by 4 bases, with 12 bases between. CDR3 DNA: TGCGCCAGCAGTGAGTCAGGCGGGTTTAGCTATGGCTACACCTTC. This encodes CASSESGGFSYGYTF.

The sample holds a few counts of this clone. The chain links TRBV27 to TRBJ2-1; TRBD2 agrees at 10 bases. After removal of 4 bases from V and 3 bases from J, the junction contained 6 bases not matched to a gene. The CDR3 sequence is 16 residues long. The germline V gene encodes CDR1 MNHEY and CDR2 SMNVEV (reference sequence). CDR3 sequence (DNA): TGTGCCAGCAGTTCCTCCCGACTAGCGGGCTACAATGAGCAGTTCTTC. Translating it yields CASSSSRLAGYNEQFF.

This clone was counted once. J is TRBJ1-1 and V is TRBV27; a weak D match, TRBD1 (5 bases). CDR1 MNHEY and CDR2 SMNVEV come from the germline V gene (reference sequence). The CDR3 spans 15 residues. V was shortened by 5 bases and J by 2 bases, with 15 bases between the two germline ends. The CDR3 sequence is CASSPLGGVNTEAFF. CDR3 nucleotides: TGTGCCAGCAGTCCCCTGGGGGGGGTAAACACTGAAGCTTTCTTT.

This clone was found a few times. This rearrangement joins TRBV12-1 to TRBJ1-2. TRBV12-1 constitutes a pseudogene. The CDR3 covers 15 residues. The CDR3 is CASSFLPVKPSGYTF. In nucleotides, the CDR3 is TGTGCCAGCAGCTTCCTACCCGTCAAGCCATCTGGCTACACCTTC.

The rearrangement links TRBV6-5 to TRBJ1-1, with a tentative D call TRBD1 (5 bases). Germline lookup yields CDR1 MNHEY and CDR2 SVGAGI. The length of the CDR3 is 12 residues. Trimming removed 7 bases at V and 11 bases at J, with 17 bases between. DNA for the CDR3: TGTGCCAGCAACGGTTTGGCGGGGGGGGCTTTCTTT. This translates into CASNGLAGGAFF.

The gene calls are TRBV9 and TRBJ2-3, with 8 nucleotides matching TRBD2. The junction had 4 bases not matched to a gene; V was cut back by 4 bases and J by 0 bases. Germline lookup yields CDR1 SGDLS and CDR2 YYNGEE. The CDR3 loop spans 15 amino acids. This CDR3 reads CASSLTSGSTDTQYF. Written as DNA, the CDR3 is TGTGCCAGCAGCCTTACTAGCGGAAGCACAGATACGCAGTATTTT.

This clone was counted only a few times. In DNA form, the CDR3 reads TGCAGCGTCCGGGACAGGGATATTCGGGGCTACACCTTC. Encoded protein: CSVRDRDIRGYTF. This chain joins TRBV29-1 and TRBJ1-2, with 9 bases matching TRBD1. V gave up 6 bases and J gave up 8 bases; unmatched junction bases: 10. CDR3 size: 13 residues. Germline CDR1 SQVTM, CDR2 ANQGSEA.

The chain joins TRBV6-1 to TRBJ2-5, with no clear D. From germline, CDR1 is MNHNS and CDR2 SASEGT. This CDR3 comprises 14 residues. V lost 6 bases, J lost 4 bases, and 15 bases lay in between. The CDR3 DNA reads as TGTGCCAGCAGGGTAGTGGTTGTCGGAGAGACCCAGTACTTC. Amino acid sequence: CASRVVVVGETQYF.

The chain combines TRBV5-4 with TRBJ2-7, with 9 nucleotides matching TRBD2. CDR3 length equals 15 residues. Looked up from germline, CDR1 is SGHNT and CDR2 is YYREEE (reference sequence). The trim removed 3 bases at V and 4 bases at J, leaving 8 bases unmatched. CDR3 DNA: TGTGCCAGCAGCTCTATCCTAGCGGGACCGTACGAGCAGTACGTC. This sequence encodes CASSSILAGPYEQYV.

This chain connects TRBV18 to TRBJ2-5, with D maybe TRBD2 (5 bases). The germline V and J ends were trimmed by 1 base and 0 bases, with 15 bases remaining between them. Looked up from germline, CDR1 is KGHSH and CDR2 is LQKENI. The CDR3 extends over 17 amino acids. CDR3 DNA sequence: TGTGCCAGCTCACCACAAAACGCAAAGACTAACCAAGAGACCCAGTACTTC. Translation: CASSPQNAKTNQETQYF.

The chain links TRBV6-4 to TRBJ1-3, with D uncertain. Germline V lookup: CDR1 MRHNA, CDR2 SNTAGT. Trimming shortened V by 7 bases and J by 4 bases, and 8 bases separated the two germline ends. CDR3 length: 12 residues. CDR3 bases: TGTGCCAGCAACCAAGCCGGAAACACCATATATTTT. Translated: CASNQAGNTIYF.

Turning to this clone: One end of the junction fails to match germline, which may point to a read error. This sequence joins TRBV4-3 and TRBJ1-1; D gene uncertain. The germline V gene has CDR1 LGHNA and CDR2 YSLEER. The CDR3 has 11 residues. The CDR3 DNA is TGCGCCAGCAGCCAAGATCCGGAGGACCCTTTT. It codes for CASSQDPEDPF.

Here the CDR3 reads CASSERIPGADTQYF. The CDR3 region has the DNA TGTGCCAGCAGTGAGCGGATTCCCGGCGCAGATACGCAGTATTTT. This sequence joins TRBV2 and TRBJ2-3; D unresolved. This CDR3 is built from 15 residues. The V and J ends lost 3 bases and 4 bases respectively, with 14 bases between them. The germline V gene has CDR1 SNHLY and CDR2 FYNNEI.

V is TRBV9 and J is TRBJ2-3; 9 nucleotides align to TRBD2. After removal of 2 bases from V and 0 bases from J, the junction contained 7 bases not matched to a gene. This CDR3 region has 17 residues. Germline CDR1 is SGDLS and CDR2 is YYNGEE. The CDR3 sequence: CASSVGSGSGSTDTQYF. For the CDR3, the DNA is TGTGCCAGCAGCGTGGGTAGCGGGAGTGGGAGCACAGATACGCAGTATTTT.

This clone was seen more than once but under ten times. This chain uses TRBV5-4 with TRBJ1-1; 7 bases line up with TRBD1. The CDR3 has 15 amino acids. Germline-derived CDR1 and CDR2 are SGHNT and YYREEE (reference sequence). With V trimmed by 3 bases and J by 2 bases, 7 bases remained unmatched. The CDR3 loop reads CASSWRTGSNTEAFF. The CDR3 DNA follows: TGTGCCAGCAGCTGGAGGACAGGTAGTAACACTGAAGCTTTCTTT.

The chain recombines TRBV29-1 with TRBJ1-1, with D possibly being TRBD1 (6 bases). Germline loops: CDR1 SQVTM, CDR2 ANQGSEA. Trimming cost V 3 bases and J 11 bases, with 16 bases left between them. The CDR3 has 12 residues. The CDR3 region is CSVEGGAVGAFF. DNA of the CDR3: TGCAGCGTTGAGGGGGGGGCAGTAGGGGCTTTCTTT. Variable domain in full (rest from reference TRBV29-1 and TRBJ1-1): SAVISQKPSRDICQRGTSLTIQCQVDSQVTMMFWYRQQPGQSLTLIATANQGSEATYESGFVIDKFPISRPNLTFSTLTVSNMSPEDSSIYLCSVEGGAVGAFFGQGTRLTVV.

V gene TRBV5-6 combines with J gene TRBJ2-7; TRBD2 agrees at 9 bases. Germline lookup yields CDR1 SGHDT and CDR2 YYEEEE. The V segment lost 2 bases and the J segment 2 bases; nucleotides outside the gene matches: 5. The CDR3 totals 15 residues. CDR3 coding DNA: TGTGCCAGCAGCTTTCTTGGGACTAGCCCCTACGAGCAGTACGTC. Translated: CASSFLGTSPYEQYV.

This clone was counted a few times. V gene TRBV19 combines with J gene TRBJ1-1, with a tentative D call TRBD1 (6 bases). The CDR3 totals 18 residues. Trimming shortened V by 6 bases and J by 1 base, and 24 bases separated the two germline ends. Germline V gene data show CDR1 as LNHDA and CDR2 as SQIVND (reference sequence). The CDR3 coding sequence is TGTGCCAGTAGCAAGTCCGGCAGGGACAAGAACAAGAACACTGAAGCTTTCTTT. Its protein is CASSKSGRDKNKNTEAFF.

The rearrangement joins TRBV5-1 to TRBJ2-5, with D possibly being TRBD1 (5 bases). V was pared by 0 bases and J by 5 bases, with 5 bases between. The germline CDR1 and CDR2 sequences are SGHRS and YFSETQ. CDR3 length: 12 amino acids. DNA for the CDR3: TGCGCCAGCAGCTTGGAGGGGGAGACCCAGTACTTC. Its protein is CASSLEGETQYF.

This clone has a single count. The V gene is TRBV18, the J gene TRBJ2-5; 7 nucleotides agree with TRBD2. CDR1 and CDR2 from the germline V gene are KGHSH and LQKENI. Trimming cost V 0 bases and J 1 base; bases outside gene matches: 8. This CDR3 comprises 17 residues. CDR3 in amino acids: CASSPPSGLAAQETQYF. The CDR3 DNA reads as TGTGCCAGCTCACCACCGAGTGGGCTAGCGGCCCAAGAGACCCAGTACTTC.

CDR3 sequence reads: CASSPDYRGTDTQYF. DNA of the CDR3: TGTGCCAGCTCACCGGATTACAGGGGAACAGATACGCAGTATTTT. The chain has TRBV18 and TRBJ2-3, with 7 positions matching TRBD1. V gave up 3 bases and J gave up 3 bases; unmatched junction bases: 6. The CDR3 loop spans 15 amino acids. From germline, CDR1 is KGHSH and CDR2 LQKENI.

V and J are TRBV29-1 and TRBJ1-1; TRBD1 is a possible D gene (6 bases). This CDR3 is built from 14 residues. Trimming shortened V by 4 bases and J by 4 bases, and 16 bases separated the two germline ends. Germline V CDR1 and CDR2: SQVTM, ANQGSEA. The CDR3 is CSVVEGGLSTEAFF. The CDR3 DNA sequence: TGCAGCGTTGTCGAGGGGGGGCTGAGCACTGAAGCTTTCTTT.

CDR3: CASSWTSGGYTF. Written as DNA, the CDR3 is TGTGCCAGCAGCTGGACCAGCGGCGGCTACACCTTC. V is TRBV13 and J is TRBJ1-2; D is uncertain. The CDR3 runs to 12 residues. The germline V gene encodes CDR1 PRHDT and CDR2 FYEKMQ (reference sequence). The ends were cut back, 4 bases at V and 8 bases at J, with 11 bases in the middle.

The table lists this clone with a few counts. The V and J genes are TRBV7-6 and TRBJ2-3; D might be TRBD2 (5 bases). Germline V lookup: CDR1 SGHVS, CDR2 FNYEAQ. The CDR3 loop spans 16 amino acids. V was trimmed by 3 bases and J by 2 bases, leaving 15 bases between them. This CDR3 is CASSFRGDGNTDTQYF. The CDR3 DNA reads as TGTGCCAGCAGCTTTCGCGGTGACGGGAACACAGATACGCAGTATTTT.

V gene TRBV25-1 combines with J gene TRBJ2-2, with 8 bases identical to TRBD2. The V gene's germline CDR1 is MGHDK and CDR2 SYGVNS. This CDR3 has 16 amino acids. With V trimmed by 7 bases and J by 4 bases, 11 bases remained unmatched. The DNA of the CDR3 is TGTGCCAGCACTTCGTCCCTAGCGGGTGGCACCGGGGAGCTGTTTTTT. Translating gives CASTSSLAGGTGELFF.